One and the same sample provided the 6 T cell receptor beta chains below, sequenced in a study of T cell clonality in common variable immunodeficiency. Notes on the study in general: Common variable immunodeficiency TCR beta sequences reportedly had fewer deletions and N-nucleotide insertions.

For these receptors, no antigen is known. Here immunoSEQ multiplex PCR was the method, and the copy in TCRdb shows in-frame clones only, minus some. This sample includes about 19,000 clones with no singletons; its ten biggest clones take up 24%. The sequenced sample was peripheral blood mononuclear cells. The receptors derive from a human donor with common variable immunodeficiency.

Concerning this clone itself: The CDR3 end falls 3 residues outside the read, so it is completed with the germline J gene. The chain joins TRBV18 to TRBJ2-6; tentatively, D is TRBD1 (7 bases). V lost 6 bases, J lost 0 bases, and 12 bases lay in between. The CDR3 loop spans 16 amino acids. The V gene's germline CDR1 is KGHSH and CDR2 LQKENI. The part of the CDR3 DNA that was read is TGTGCCAGCTCGCGGGACAGTAACTCTGGGGCCAACGTC. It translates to CASSRDSNSGANV. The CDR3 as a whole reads CASSRDSNSGANVLTF. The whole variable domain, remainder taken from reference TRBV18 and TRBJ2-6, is NAGVMQNPRHLVRRRGQEARLRCSPMKGHSHVYWYRQLPEEGLKFMVYLQKENIIDESGMPKERFSAEFPKEGPSILRIQQVVRGDSAAYFCASSRDSNSGANVLTFGAGSRLTVL.

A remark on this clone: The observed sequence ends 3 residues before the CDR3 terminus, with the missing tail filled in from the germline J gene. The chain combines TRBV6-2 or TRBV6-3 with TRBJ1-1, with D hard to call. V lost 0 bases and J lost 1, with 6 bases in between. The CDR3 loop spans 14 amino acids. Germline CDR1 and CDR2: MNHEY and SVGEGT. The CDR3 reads CASSYSWQNTEAFF. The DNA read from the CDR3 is TGTGCCAGCAGTTACTCGTGGCAGAACACTGAA.

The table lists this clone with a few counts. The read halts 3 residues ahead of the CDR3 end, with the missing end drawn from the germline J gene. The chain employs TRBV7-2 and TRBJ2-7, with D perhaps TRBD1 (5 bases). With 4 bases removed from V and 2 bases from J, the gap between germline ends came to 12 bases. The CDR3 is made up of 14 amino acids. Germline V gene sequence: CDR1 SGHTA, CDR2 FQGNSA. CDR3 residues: CASSSEQGPYEQYF. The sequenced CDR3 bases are TGTGCCAGCAGCTCCGAGCAGGGCCCCTACGAG.

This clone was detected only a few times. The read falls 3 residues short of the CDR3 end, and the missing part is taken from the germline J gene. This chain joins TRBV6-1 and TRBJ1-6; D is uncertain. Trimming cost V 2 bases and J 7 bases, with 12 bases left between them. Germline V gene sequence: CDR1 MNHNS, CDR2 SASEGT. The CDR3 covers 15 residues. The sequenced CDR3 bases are TGTGCCAGCAGTGAAAGTATAGCAACCAATTCACCC. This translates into CASSESIATNSP. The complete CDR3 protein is CASSESIATNSPLHF.

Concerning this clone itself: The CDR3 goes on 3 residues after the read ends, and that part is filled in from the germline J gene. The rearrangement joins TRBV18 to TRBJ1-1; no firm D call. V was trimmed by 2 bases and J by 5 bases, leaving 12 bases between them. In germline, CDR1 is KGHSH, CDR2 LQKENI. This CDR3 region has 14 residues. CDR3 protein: CASSPSNFGTEAFF. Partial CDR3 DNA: TGTGCCAGCTCACCAAGCAATTTCGGGACTGAA.

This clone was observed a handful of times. The covered CDR3 bases are TGCGCCAGCAGCTCACGGACTAGCGGAATCACAGATACG. It encodes CASSSRTSGITDT. The whole CDR3 protein reads CASSSRTSGITDTQYF. The chain is built from TRBV5-1 and TRBJ2-3, with 10 bases matching TRBD2. Coverage ceases 3 residues before the CDR3 finishes, and the germline J gene fills in the end. V lost 3 bases to trimming and J lost 2 bases; unmatched junction nucleotides: 6. Germline V CDR1 and CDR2: SGHRS, YFSETQ. The CDR3 length is 16 residues.